This entry concerns a single TCR beta chain. No antigen is known for it. This record comes from a study of Ad26.COV2.S vaccination and SARS-CoV-2 variants. Findings of the study overall: Vaccine recipients showed a spike-specific TCR breadth that was higher than in placebo recipients. The breadth of spike-specific CD8+ and CD4+ T cell responses after vaccination was reportedly substantial. Estimates derived from TCR breadth and depth analyses may have underestimated total T cell responses. Whether participants received vaccine or placebo, their non-spike TCR breadth was similar.

V lost 1 base and J lost 4; bases outside the gene matches: 2. Germline values: CDR1 SGHNT, CDR2 YENEEA. The CDR3 contains 14 residues. Measured with immunoSEQ multiplex PCR; TCRdb has only the in-frame clones, and not every one. Here the sample spans about 87,000 clones, less than 85% being singletons. The TCR comes from a human donor who had recovered from COVID-19. The material sequenced was peripheral blood, taken after recovery from COVID-19. The chain couples TRBV11-3 to TRBJ2-7; 9 bases map to TRBD1. CDR3 protein: CASSLGDREYEQYF. The CDR3 DNA follows: TGTGCCAGCAGCTTAGGGGACAGGGAATACGAGCAGTACTTC.